Described below is a single T cell receptor (beta chain) sequence and its context. These data belong to a study of cytotoxic CD8 clonotypes in ibrutinib-treated CLL. Libraries of TCR beta were made from 1.5 to 2.5 micrograms of genomic DNA that came from cryopreserved PBMCs. Some clones are missing from TCRdb's copy, which holds only in-frame ones; the method was immunoSEQ multiplex PCR. The sample includes around 200,000 clones, 60% to 80% seen only once; the top ten take around 5.9%. The V and J ends lost 8 bases and 4 bases respectively, with 17 bases between them. Germline loops: CDR1 MNHEY, CDR2 SVGAGI. The CDR3 consists of 14 residues.

The receptor's source is a human donor with chronic lymphocytic leukemia. This chain connects TRBV6-5 to TRBJ1-1; tentatively, D is TRBD1 (6 bases). The sequences come from PBMCs, collected after 12 months of ibrutinib treatment. This chain's CDR3 is CASGEGGTSTEAFF. As DNA, the CDR3 is TGTGCCAGCGGGGAGGGGGGAACTTCCACTGAAGCTTTCTTT.